The rows below give T cell receptor beta chains drawn from one sample of a study of PD-1 blockade in classical Hodgkin lymphoma. Clones were sequenced by immunoSEQ multiplex PCR, and TCRdb holds only the in-frame ones, with some missing. This table has 40,000 to 50,000 clones, 65% to 70% appearing once. The specimen comprised peripheral blood mononuclear cells (PBMCs), sampled before the fourth cycle of nivolumab. Every receptor here comes from a human donor with classical Hodgkin lymphoma. Each CDR3 is given with its conserved first and last residue. The D gene is left open where the match is weak. The size of a clone is reported for some rows only, either as once, few or many, or as a class for expanded clones.

size	V	J	D	DNA	CDR3
few	TRBV21-1	TRBJ2-7	-	TGTGCCAGCATCACCAGAACCTACGAGCAGTACTTC	CASITRTYEQYF
medium-sized	TRBV2	TRBJ1-6	-	TGTGCCAGCAGCGATCCCTCTTATTCACCCCTCCACTTT	CASSDPSYSPLHF
-	TRBV5-5	TRBJ2-7	TRBD2	TGTGCCAGCAGCTTGGCGCTAGCGGGGAGCCTCTACGAGCAGTACTTC	CASSLALAGSLYEQYF
-	TRBV19	TRBJ2-5	-	TGTGCCAGTAGTATCTCCGGGCAGGAGACCCAGTACTTC	CASSISGQETQYF
-	TRBV2	TRBJ2-7	TRBD1	TGTGCCAGCACCTCCGGGACAGGGCTCTACGAGCAGTACTTC	CASTSGTGLYEQYF
-	TRBV27	TRBJ2-5	TRBD2	TGTGCCAGCAGTTCGGGACTAGCGGGGGGGAGGGAGACCCAGTACTTC	CASSSGLAGGRETQYF
-	TRBV19	TRBJ2-1	TRBD2	TGTGCCAGTAGTATAGTTCGCGGGGGGACCTACAATGAGCAGTTCTTC	CASSIVRGGTYNEQFF
-	TRBV19	TRBJ1-5	TRBD1	TGTGCCAGTAGTATGAGGGACAGGGTCCTAAATAGCAATCAGCCCCAGCATTTT	CASSMRDRVLNSNQPQHF
-	TRBV7-6	TRBJ2-7	TRBD1	TGTGCCAGCAGCCCCGGGACAGGGGACTACGAGCAGTACTTC	CASSPGTGDYEQYF
-	TRBV7-6	TRBJ1-5	-	TGTGCCAGCAGCCCAAGCCAGAGCCGCTCTAATCAGGCCCAGCATTTT	CASSPSQSRSNQAQHF
-	TRBV28	TRBJ1-2	-	TGTGCCAGCAGTTTACGTGGGAGGTACGGCTACACCTTC	CASSLRGRYGYTF
few	TRBV4-3	TRBJ1-1	-	TGCGCCAGCAGCCAAGATCAGGGGATGGGAAACACTGAAGCTTTCTTT	CASSQDQGMGNTEAFF
-	TRBV28	TRBJ2-1	-	TGTGCCAGCAGTTTGGATCTCGGCGGACTCCCGGGGCAGTTCTTC	CASSLDLGGLPGQFF
-	TRBV5-6	TRBJ2-7	-	TGTGCCAGCAGCTTGATCACCGGTGGATACGAGCAGTACTTC	CASSLITGGYEQYF
-	TRBV7-9	TRBJ2-6	TRBD1	TGTGCCAGCAGCGACAATCAGGGGGTACGGGCCAACGTCCTGACTTTC	CASSDNQGVRANVLTF
few	TRBV2	TRBJ2-1	-	TGTGCCAGCATCAAGATTGGCGGGGATATCAATGAGCAGTTCTTC	CASIKIGGDINEQFF
-	TRBV5-1	TRBJ2-7	TRBD2	TGCGCCAGCAGAATTACTAGCGGGGTTCACGAGCAGTACTTC	CASRITSGVHEQYF
-	TRBV7-9	TRBJ2-1	-	TGTGCCAGCAGCTTACTCGCGGGCACCCACTACAATGAGCAGTTCTTC	CASSLLAGTHYNEQFF
once	TRBV28	TRBJ1-2	-	TGTGCCAGCAGTTTTACTGAGATCTATGGCTACACCTTC	CASSFTEIYGYTF
-	TRBV19	TRBJ2-3	-	TGTGCCAGTAAGGGTGGTAGTACGCAGTATTTT	CASKGGSTQYF
-	TRBV6-5	TRBJ2-1	TRBD2	TGTGCCAGCAGTATCAGTAGCGGGGGAAACGAGCAGTTCTTC	CASSISSGGNEQFF
-	TRBV30	TRBJ2-7	-	TGTGCCTGGAGTCCGGGGGCCTACGAGCAGTACTTC	CAWSPGAYEQYF
-	TRBV5-8	TRBJ1-4	TRBD1	TGTGCCAGCAGTTCGGGACAGGGAAGGGAAAAACTGTTTTTT	CASSSGQGREKLFF
-	TRBV4-1	TRBJ2-1	TRBD1	TGCGCCAGCAGCCAAGGGGGGACAGCCTACAATGAGCAGTTCTTC	CASSQGGTAYNEQFF
-	TRBV10-3	TRBJ1-6	-	TGTGCCATCAGTGTTTCGGACGTGGAAGGTTCACCCCTCCACTTT	CAISVSDVEGSPLHF
-	TRBV5-6	TRBJ2-3	-	TGTGCCAGCAGCTTTATCCAGTCCACAGATACGCAGTATTTT	CASSFIQSTDTQYF
-	TRBV19	TRBJ2-1	-	TGTGCCAGTAGAATCCCGGGGTCCTACCACAATGAGCAGTTCTTC	CASRIPGSYHNEQFF
-	TRBV5-4	TRBJ2-2	-	TGTGCCAGCAGCTTGGACCCAGCGAGGGTCGGGGAGCTGTTTTTT	CASSLDPARVGELFF
-	TRBV6-5	TRBJ2-5	-	TGTGCCAGCAGTTCCCTTTGGGCGGGGGCACAAGAGACCCAGTACTTC	CASSSLWAGAQETQYF
-	TRBV5-4	TRBJ2-2	TRBD1	TGTGCCAGCAGCTCCCTTACCGGGACAGGGCGTCCGGGGGAGCTGTTTTTT	CASSSLTGTGRPGELFF
-	TRBV10-3	TRBJ2-7	-	TGTGCCATCAGTGAGTGGGACCAGCCCCCCTACGAGCAGTACTTC	CAISEWDQPPYEQYF
-	TRBV28	TRBJ1-2	TRBD1	TGTGCCAGCAGTCTGACAGGGGCTGGCTACACCTTC	CASSLTGAGYTF
-	TRBV11-2	TRBJ2-7	-	TGTGCCAGCAGCTCAACCGAGGACTTCAGGGGCCACTACGAGCAGTACTTC	CASSSTEDFRGHYEQYF
few	TRBV29-1	TRBJ2-3	-	TGCAGCGTCGACTCCACCGGAGACTTTGATACGCAGTATTTT	CSVDSTGDFDTQYF
-	TRBV11-2	TRBJ2-3	TRBD2	TGTGCCAGCAGCTTAAAGCCGAGGAGCGGGGGGACCACAGATACGCAGTATTTT	CASSLKPRSGGTTDTQYF
-	TRBV6-6	TRBJ1-5	-	TGTGCCAGCACCAAAGGATTAGGGGGTAATAGTCAGCCCCAGCATTTT	CASTKGLGGNSQPQHF
medium-sized	TRBV7-9	TRBJ1-2	-	TGTGCCAGCAGCTTAGGAGGGAATGGCTACACCTTC	CASSLGGNGYTF
few	TRBV7-2	TRBJ1-1	-	TGTGCCAGCAGCTTGGGAGCCGGGAAGAACACTGAAGCTTTCTTT	CASSLGAGKNTEAFF
few	TRBV6-5	TRBJ1-6	-	TGTGCCAGCAGTCCCCGCCTGTATAATTCACCCCTCCACTTT	CASSPRLYNSPLHF
-	TRBV4-3	TRBJ1-1	TRBD1	TGCGCCAGCAGCCAAGATCGGAAATGGGGACAGGGGAACACTGAAGCTTTCTTT	CASSQDRKWGQGNTEAFF
-	TRBV5-8	TRBJ2-7	TRBD2	TGTGCCAGCAGCTCGAGGACTAGCGGGGCGATTAACTACGAGCAGTACTTC	CASSSRTSGAINYEQYF
once	TRBV6-1	TRBJ2-3	-	TGTGCCAGCAGTATCAGCCGAAGCACAGATACGCAGTATTTT	CASSISRSTDTQYF
few	TRBV5-1	TRBJ1-1	TRBD1	TGCGCCAGCAGCTATGACAGGGGGAACACTGAAGCTTTCTTT	CASSYDRGNTEAFF
medium-sized	TRBV19	TRBJ2-1	TRBD2	TGTGCCAGTAGTATCCCCACACACATAGCGGGGGCATACAATGAGCAGTTCTTC	CASSIPTHIAGAYNEQFF
-	TRBV7-3	TRBJ2-7	TRBD2	TGTGCCAGCAGCTTAGCGGGGGGAGGCTCCTACGAGCAGTACTTC	CASSLAGGGSYEQYF
few	TRBV11-2	TRBJ1-3	-	TGTGCCAGCAGCTTAGATATGGCCAGCCTCCTCGGAAACACCATATATTTT	CASSLDMASLLGNTIYF
-	TRBV28	TRBJ1-4	-	TGTGCCAGCAGGGTAGTAGGGGAAAAACTGTTTTTT	CASRVVGEKLFF
-	TRBV28	TRBJ1-2	-	TGTGCCAGCAGAGACGTCGGGGTGGGAATGAGCTACACCTTC	CASRDVGVGMSYTF
-	TRBV7-2	TRBJ2-3	-	TGTGCCAGCAGCCCCAACACAGATACGCAGTATTTT	CASSPNTDTQYF
-	TRBV7-2	TRBJ2-1	-	TGTGCCAGCAGCAAGACAGTGGGTGAGCAGTTCTTC	CASSKTVGEQFF
-	TRBV7-8	TRBJ2-1	-	TGTGCCAGCAGCTCCTTAGCCGCAAGAGGTAGTGAGCAGTTCTTC	CASSSLAARGSEQFF
medium-sized	TRBV27	TRBJ1-1	-	TGTGCCAGCAGTGCGTACAGGGTGGGCACTGAAGCTTTCTTT	CASSAYRVGTEAFF
few	TRBV7-9	TRBJ1-1	TRBD1	TGTGCCAGCAGCTCGATGCAGGGGGGGAACACTGAAGCTTTCTTT	CASSSMQGGNTEAFF